This entry lists 19 T cell receptor beta chains sequenced from one sample in a study of blood T cell repertoires in COVID-19. The protocol was immunoSEQ multiplex PCR, while the TCRdb copy is restricted to in-frame clones and leaves out a portion. The data contain under 250,000 clones, approximately 87% of them singletons. Sequencing input: peripheral blood. All receptors come from a woman in her seventies with active or convalescent COVID-19.

The chain uses TRBV7-2 and TRBJ2-3; TRBD2 matches 8 bases. The length of the CDR3 is 19 residues. CDR1 and CDR2 from the germline V gene are SGHTA and FQGNSA. Trimming took 4 bases from V and 0 from J; bases not matched to a gene: 15. CDR3 DNA: TGTGCCAGCAGCTACCGGGTAGCGGGGACCGGCCAAAGCACAGATACGCAGTATTTT. The encoded protein is CASSYRVAGTGQSTDTQYF.

This clone was recorded once. The sample contains more than one DNA sequence encoding this CDR3. The gene calls are TRBV7-6 and TRBJ1-6; TRBD1 agrees at 9 bases. Trimming removed 1 base from V and 8 bases from J; junction bases left unmatched: 3. This CDR3 is built from 15 residues. Germline V gene sequence: CDR1 SGHVS, CDR2 FNYEAQ. The chain's CDR3 is CASSLGTGGDSPLHF. The CDR3 DNA reads TGTGCCAGCAGCTTAGGAACAGGGGGCGATTCACCCCTCCACTTT.

This clone came up a few times. The chain links TRBV7-9 to TRBJ2-7, with D perhaps TRBD1 (6 bases). CDR1 and CDR2 from the germline V gene are SEHNR and FQNEAQ (reference sequence). V gave up 3 bases and J gave up 6 bases, with 15 bases separating them. This CDR3 is 14 amino acids long. The CDR3 protein is CASSLGRGYGEQYF. The CDR3 DNA reads TGTGCCAGCAGCTTGGGCAGGGGATACGGCGAGCAGTACTTC.

The chain carries TRBV20-1 and TRBJ2-1; the D gene is possibly TRBD2 (6 bases). Deletions cut 3 bases from V and 10 bases from J, with 10 bases between. Germline loops: CDR1 DFQATT, CDR2 SNEGSKA (reference sequence). The CDR3 length is 11 residues. CDR3 residues: CSASTRGEQFF. CDR3 nucleotides: TGCAGTGCTAGTACCCGGGGGGAGCAGTTCTTC.

As DNA, the CDR3 is TGTGCCAGCAGCTTACGTCTAGTTGAAAAACTGTTTTTT. Its translation is CASSLRLVEKLFF. This rearrangement joins TRBV7-2 to TRBJ1-4; D remains ambiguous. The CDR3 is 13 amino acids. Trimming took 2 bases from V and 7 from J, leaving 8 bases between them. Germline V gene data show CDR1 as SGHTA and CDR2 as FQGNSA.

The genes are TRBV2 and TRBJ2-5; a possible D gene is TRBD1 (6 bases). CDR1 is SNHLY and CDR2 is FYNNEI in the germline V gene. Trimming stripped 2 bases from V and 2 bases from J, with 18 bases between. The CDR3 runs 17 residues. The CDR3, as DNA: TGTGCCAGCAGTGAAATTGGGGACACGCTCGGACAAGAGACCCAGTACTTC. This encodes CASSEIGDTLGQETQYF.

This clone appeared a few times. The gene calls are TRBV6-2 or TRBV6-3 and TRBJ2-3; 11 nucleotides agree with TRBD2. This CDR3 is built from 14 residues. After removal of 2 bases from V and 9 bases from J, the junction contained 4 bases not matched to a gene. Germline lookup yields CDR1 MNHEY and CDR2 SVGEGT. This CDR3 reads CASSYGTSGITQYF. CDR3 in DNA: TGTGCCAGCAGTTACGGGACTAGCGGTATAACGCAGTATTTT.

The chain uses TRBV5-1 and TRBJ1-6, with D perhaps matching TRBD1 (6 bases). V lost 4 bases and J lost 4, with 9 bases in between. The CDR3 runs 14 residues. Per the germline V gene, CDR1 is SGHRS and CDR2 is YFSETQ. In DNA form, the CDR3 reads TGCGCCAGCAGCCCCGGACAGTATAATTCACCCCTCCACTTT. It is translated as CASSPGQYNSPLHF.

This chain links TRBV7-5 with TRBJ1-4. TRBV7-5 is described as a pseudogene. The length of the CDR3 is 18 residues. CDR3 amino acids: CARSLLRHRRVTNEKLFF. The CDR3 region has the DNA TGTGCCAGAAGCTTATTGAGACACCGGCGGGTCACTAATGAAAAACTGTTTTTT.

This chain uses TRBV19 with TRBJ2-3, with a tentative D call TRBD2 (7 bases). There are 14 residues in the CDR3. Trimming removed 4 bases from V and 6 bases from J, with 14 bases in between. The germline V gene has CDR1 LNHDA and CDR2 SQIVND (reference sequence). The CDR3 region is CASSTSGGRDTQYF. The CDR3 nucleotides read TGTGCCAGTAGTACTTCCGGGGGGCGCGATACGCAGTATTTT.

The genes are TRBV18 and TRBJ2-7; TRBD1 matches 7 bases. Trimming at V came to 6 bases and at J to 0 bases, leaving 5 bases not matched to a gene. CDR1 is KGHSH, CDR2 LQKENI, per germline. The CDR3 extends over 14 amino acids. CDR3 nucleotides: TGTGCCAGCTCCCCGGGACAGTCCTCCTACGAGCAGTACTTC. This gives the protein CASSPGQSSYEQYF.

Here the CDR3 reads CASSSREIKNYEQYF. The CDR3 nucleotides read TGTGCCAGCAGCTCCCGGGAGATAAAAAACTACGAGCAGTACTTC. V gene TRBV11-2 combines with J gene TRBJ2-7, with a tentative D call TRBD2 (6 bases). V was cut by 4 bases and J by 3 bases, with 16 bases left in between. The CDR3 extends over 15 amino acids. The germline CDR1 and CDR2 sequences are SGHAT and FQNNGV. Complete variable domain (other parts from reference TRBV11-2 and TRBJ2-7): EAGVAQSPRYKIIEKRQSVAFWCNPISGHATLYWYQQILGQGPKLLIQFQNNGVVDDSQLPKDRFSAERLKGVDSTLKIQPAKLEDSAVYLCASSSREIKNYEQYFGPGTRLTVT.

The chain carries TRBV19 and TRBJ1-1; D not certain. This CDR3 comprises 12 residues. V was trimmed by 4 bases and J by 7 bases, leaving 10 bases between them. Looked up from germline, CDR1 is LNHDA and CDR2 is SQIVND (reference sequence). The CDR3 DNA reads as TGTGCCAGTAGTAGAGGAAGCTTTGAAGCTTTCTTT. Its translation: CASSRGSFEAFF.

The rearrangement joins TRBV6-2 or TRBV6-3 to TRBJ1-2; 9 bases align to TRBD1. V trimming: 5 bases; J trimming: 4 bases; junction bases outside the gene matches: 5. The CDR3 spans 14 residues. Germline-derived CDR1 and CDR2 are MNHEY and SVGEGT. The CDR3 nucleotides are TGTGCCAGCAGTGGCGGACAGGGGACCTATGGCTACACCTTC. Protein product: CASSGGQGTYGYTF.

The chain couples TRBV30 to TRBJ1-4; D is undetermined. The CDR3 spans 12 residues. CDR1 GTSNPN and CDR2 SVGIG come from the germline V gene (reference sequence). V lost 1 base and J lost 7, with 7 bases in between. The CDR3 protein is CAWSAGGEKLFF. DNA for the CDR3: TGTGCCTGGAGTGCGGGTGGTGAAAAACTGTTTTTT.

This clone was counted a few times. The chain carries TRBV9 and TRBJ1-6; tentative D call: TRBD1 (5 bases). This CDR3 is built from 16 residues. With 3 bases removed from V and 6 bases from J, the gap between germline ends came to 16 bases. Germline CDR1 is SGDLS and CDR2 is YYNGEE. CDR3: CASSAQASLPNSPLHF. Written as DNA, the CDR3 is TGTGCCAGCAGCGCACAGGCTTCACTTCCTAATTCACCCCTCCACTTT.

J is TRBJ1-4 and V is TRBV5-1; the D gene is possibly TRBD1 (6 bases). Looked up from germline, CDR1 is SGHRS and CDR2 is YFSETQ. The CDR3 has 15 amino acids. Trimming removed 2 bases from V and 5 bases from J, with 13 bases in between. DNA for the CDR3: TGCGCCAGCAGCTTACAGGGCGAGCCGAATGAAAAACTGTTTTTT. It codes for CASSLQGEPNEKLFF.

This clone was seen a handful of times. The chain employs TRBV7-8 and TRBJ1-1; no definite D call. The CDR3 covers 13 residues. The germline V gene encodes CDR1 SGHVS and CDR2 FQNEAQ. V was shortened by 5 bases and J by 0 bases, with 7 bases between the two germline ends. The CDR3 DNA follows: TGTGCCAGCAGCCTTACGGTGAACACTGAAGCTTTCTTT. Protein: CASSLTVNTEAFF.

The chain joins TRBV12-3 or TRBV12-4 to TRBJ2-7; D is unclear. This CDR3 is 12 amino acids long. The germline V and J ends were trimmed by 6 bases and 1 base, with 7 bases remaining between them. The CDR3 DNA is TGTGCCAGCAGCCAGACATCCTACGAGCAGTACTTC. Protein sequence: CASSQTSYEQYF.